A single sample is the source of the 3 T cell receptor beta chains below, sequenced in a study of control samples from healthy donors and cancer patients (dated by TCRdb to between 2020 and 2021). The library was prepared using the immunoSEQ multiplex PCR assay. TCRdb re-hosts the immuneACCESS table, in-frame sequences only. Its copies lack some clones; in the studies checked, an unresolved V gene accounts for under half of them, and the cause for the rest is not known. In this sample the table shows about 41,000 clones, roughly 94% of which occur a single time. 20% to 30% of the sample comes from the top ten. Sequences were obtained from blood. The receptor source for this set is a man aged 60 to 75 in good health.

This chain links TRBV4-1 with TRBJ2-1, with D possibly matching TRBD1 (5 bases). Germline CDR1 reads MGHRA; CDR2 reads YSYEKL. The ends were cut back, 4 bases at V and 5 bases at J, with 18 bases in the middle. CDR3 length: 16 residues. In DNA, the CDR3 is TGCGCCAGCAGCCTATCACAGGCCCAGGTCGACAATGAGCAGTTCTTC. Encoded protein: CASSLSQAQVDNEQFF.

CDR3 nucleotide sequence: TGTGCCACCAGTGATACGGACAGGGGGGTTCTAGGCAATCAGCCCCAGCATTTT. Amino acid sequence: CATSDTDRGVLGNQPQHF. The V gene is TRBV24-1, the J gene TRBJ1-5, with 10 nucleotides matching TRBD1. V shed 3 bases and J 2 bases; nucleotides not matched to a gene: 9. The CDR3 length is 18 residues. Germline V CDR1 and CDR2: KGHDR, SFDVKD.

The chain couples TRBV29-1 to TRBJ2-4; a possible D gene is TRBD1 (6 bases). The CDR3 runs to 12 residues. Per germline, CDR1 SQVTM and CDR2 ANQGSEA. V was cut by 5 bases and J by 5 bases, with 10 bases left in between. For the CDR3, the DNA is TGCAGCGTTTCCGGGACACAAAACATTCAGTACTTC. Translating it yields CSVSGTQNIQYF.